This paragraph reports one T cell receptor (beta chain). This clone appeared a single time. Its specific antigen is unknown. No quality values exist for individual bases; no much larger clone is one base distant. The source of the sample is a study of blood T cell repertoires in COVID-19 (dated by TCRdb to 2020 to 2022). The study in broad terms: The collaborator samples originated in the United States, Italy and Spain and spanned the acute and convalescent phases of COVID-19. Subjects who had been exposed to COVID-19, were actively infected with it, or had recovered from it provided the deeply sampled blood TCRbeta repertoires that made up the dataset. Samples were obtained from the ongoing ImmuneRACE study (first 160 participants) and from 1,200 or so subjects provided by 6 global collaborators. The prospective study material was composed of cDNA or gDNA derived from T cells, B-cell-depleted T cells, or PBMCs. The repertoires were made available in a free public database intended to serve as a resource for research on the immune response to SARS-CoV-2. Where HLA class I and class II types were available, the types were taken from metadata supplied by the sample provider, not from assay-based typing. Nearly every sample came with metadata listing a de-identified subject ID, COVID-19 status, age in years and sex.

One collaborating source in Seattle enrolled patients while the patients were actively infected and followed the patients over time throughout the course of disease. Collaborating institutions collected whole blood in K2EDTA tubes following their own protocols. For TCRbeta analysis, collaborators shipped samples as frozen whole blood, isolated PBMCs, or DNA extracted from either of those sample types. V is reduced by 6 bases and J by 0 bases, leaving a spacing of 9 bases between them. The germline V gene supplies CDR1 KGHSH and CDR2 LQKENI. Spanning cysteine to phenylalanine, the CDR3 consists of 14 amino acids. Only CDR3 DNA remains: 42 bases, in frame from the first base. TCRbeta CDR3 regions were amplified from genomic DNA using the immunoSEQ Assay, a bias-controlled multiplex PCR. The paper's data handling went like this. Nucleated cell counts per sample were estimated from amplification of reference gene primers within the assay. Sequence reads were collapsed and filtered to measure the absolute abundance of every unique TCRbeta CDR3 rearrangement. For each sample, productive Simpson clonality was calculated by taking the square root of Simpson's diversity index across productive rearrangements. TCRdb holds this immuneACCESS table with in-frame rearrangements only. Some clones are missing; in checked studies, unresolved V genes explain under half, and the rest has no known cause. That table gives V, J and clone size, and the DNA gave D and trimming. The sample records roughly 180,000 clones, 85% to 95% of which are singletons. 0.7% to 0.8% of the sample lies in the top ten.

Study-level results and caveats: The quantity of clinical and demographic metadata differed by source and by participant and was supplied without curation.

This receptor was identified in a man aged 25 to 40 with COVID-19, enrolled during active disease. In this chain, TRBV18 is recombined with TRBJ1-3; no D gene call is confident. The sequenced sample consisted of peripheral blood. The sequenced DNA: TGTGCCAGCTCCCCCACAACCTCTGGAAACACCATATATTTT. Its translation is CASSPTTSGNTIYF.